This T cell receptor beta chain appears in the sequencing data of a study of T cell responses to AZD1222 COVID-19 vaccine. Clones were sequenced by immunoSEQ multiplex PCR, and TCRdb holds only the in-frame ones, with some missing. The repertoire consists of 130,000 to 150,000 clones, with 70% to 90% occurring once and the leading ten covering roughly 15%. The sequence was obtained from an adult in good health. The material sequenced was peripheral blood, taken on day 0 of AZD1222 vaccination.

The DNA for the CDR3 is TGTGCCAGCAGCCCCCCCAGACAGGTCCTATATGGCTACACCTTC. Its translation is CASSPPRQVLYGYTF. The rearrangement uses TRBV28 and TRBJ1-2; possibly TRBD1 for D (6 bases). Germline-derived CDR1 and CDR2 are MDHEN and SYDVKM. The CDR3 length is 15 residues. V lost 6 bases, J lost 5 bases, and 19 bases lay in between.